This T cell receptor (beta chain) was sequenced for a study of blood T cell repertoires in COVID-19. Study context: The study drew acute and convalescent COVID-19 samples from the United States, Italy and Spain. PBMCs, B-cell-depleted T cells, or T cells were the source of the cDNA or gDNA that made up the material.

Regarding this clone: The sample carries other DNA sequences with the same CDR3.

The CDR3 is made up of 16 amino acids. V lost 4 bases to trimming and J lost 4 bases; unmatched junction nucleotides: 10. CDR1 and CDR2 (germline): SGHRS, YFSETQ. In the original workflow: Estimates of nucleated cell counts were drawn from the amplification of reference gene primers. TCRdb's copy holds only in-frame clones and misses some; the assay was immunoSEQ multiplex PCR. That table gives V, J and clone size, and the DNA gave D and trimming. The data hold roughly 54,000 clones, with approximately 84% observed a single time. Sequenced material: peripheral blood. This TCR was recovered from a human donor in a cohort sampled during active COVID-19. The rearrangement uses TRBV5-1 and TRBJ2-3, with 9 positions matching TRBD1. The CDR3: CASSSIPGQGADTQYF. DNA of the CDR3: TGCGCCAGCAGCAGCATCCCGGGACAGGGTGCAGATACGCAGTATTTT.